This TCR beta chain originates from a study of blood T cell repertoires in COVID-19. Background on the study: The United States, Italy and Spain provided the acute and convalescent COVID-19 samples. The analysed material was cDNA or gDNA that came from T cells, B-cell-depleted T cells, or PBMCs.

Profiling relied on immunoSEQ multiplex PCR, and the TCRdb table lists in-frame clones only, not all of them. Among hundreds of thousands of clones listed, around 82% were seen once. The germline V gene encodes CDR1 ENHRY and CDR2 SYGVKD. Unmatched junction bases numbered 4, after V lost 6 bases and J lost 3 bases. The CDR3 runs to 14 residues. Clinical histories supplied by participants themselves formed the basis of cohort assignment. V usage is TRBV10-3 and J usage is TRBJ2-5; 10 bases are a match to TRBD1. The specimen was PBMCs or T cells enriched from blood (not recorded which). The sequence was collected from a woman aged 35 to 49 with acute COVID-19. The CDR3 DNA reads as TGTGCCATCAGGTCCGGGACAGGGGAAGAGACCCAGTACTTC. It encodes CAIRSGTGEETQYF.